This T cell receptor (beta chain) was captured in a study of T cells and copy number aberrations in small-cell lung cancer. Study-wide results and limits: Copy number aberration burden correlated negatively with tumor T-cell density, richness, clonality. Versus adjacent lung, tumor T-cell richness and clonality were lower; density nonsignificantly.

Sequencing used immunoSEQ multiplex PCR; TCRdb keeps in-frame clones, though not all of them. The sample has hundreds of clones; 86% are singletons. As to this clone: What it recognizes is unknown.

Trimming took 4 bases from V and 1 from J; bases not matched to a gene: 8. The CDR3 totals 16 residues. Germline V gene lookup returns CDR1 SGHTA and CDR2 FQGNSA. No donor received chemotherapy or radiotherapy before surgery, nor immunotherapy before or after it. Input material: tumor tissue. This TCR was recovered from a man in his forties or fifties with small cell lung cancer. V gene TRBV7-2 combines with J gene TRBJ1-2; TRBD1 matches at 8 bases. CDR3 DNA sequence: TGTGCCAGCAGCTCAACCGGGACAGGACATAACTATGGCTACACCTTC. This encodes CASSSTGTGHNYGYTF.